This T cell receptor beta chain was identified during a study of blood T cell repertoires in COVID-19. This clone has a single count. One Seattle source followed patients from active infection through their disease course. Authors' data handling: Amplified reference gene primers provided the basis for estimating nucleated cell counts. Sequenced by immunoSEQ multiplex PCR; TCRdb stores in-frame clones only, minus some. Clone size and V and J calls were adopted from that table, with D and trimming inferred from the DNA. The sample has roughly 480,000 clones; roughly nine tenths are singletons. The CDR3 length is 15 residues. Germline V gene sequence: CDR1 SGHKS, CDR2 YYEKEE (reference sequence). The V end was cut by 4 bases, the J end by 6 bases, with 20 bases between.

The sample was peripheral blood. This TCR derives from a young man with COVID-19, enrolled during active disease. The V gene is TRBV5-5, the J gene TRBJ2-7; D possibly corresponds to TRBD2 (5 bases). In nucleotides, the CDR3 is TGTGCCAGCAGCACACTAACCCCGTTTGCGGGCGAGCAGTACTTC. Its protein product is CASSTLTPFAGEQYF. Supplemented by reference TRBV5-5 and TRBJ2-7, the full variable domain reads DAGVTQSPTHLIKTRGQQVTLRCSPISGHKSVSWYQQVLGQGPQFIFQYYEKEERGRGNFPDRFSARQFPNYSSELNVNALLLGDSALYLCASSTLTPFAGEQYFGPGTRLTVT.